This T cell receptor beta chain was identified during a study of T cells after posttransplantation cyclophosphamide. Study-wide results and caveats: Skin or GI-infiltrating T cells shared few TRB sequences with blood. Later post-transplant blood repertoires were often dominated by donor CD8+ memory clones. Recipient CMV seropositivity and CMV reactivation strongly tracked TRB clonality.

This clone has at least ten counts. Its antigen is not known. Busulfan-fludarabine conditioning, marrow transplant, and cyclophosphamide on days +3 and +4 were administered. Germline V lookup: CDR1 SNHLY, CDR2 FYNNEI. This CDR3 is 15 amino acids long. With 8 bases clipped from V and 8 bases from J, the junction kept 10 bases outside the gene matches. Generated by immunoSEQ multiplex PCR, the TCRdb table keeps only in-frame clones and is missing some. Found here are 5,500 to 6,500 clones, no singletons; the ten largest cover less than 30%. The chain carries TRBV2 and TRBJ1-4; 11 bases agree with TRBD1. The material was PBMCs, obtained after allogeneic stem cell transplant with posttransplant cyclophosphamide. This clonotype was sampled from a male patient aged 55 to 70 who received an allogeneic stem cell transplant from a related donor, was CMV-positive, and had no GVHD. Some T cells may be transferred from the graft donor. The CDR3 DNA is TGTGCCAGCTGCTTGATGGGACAGGGGGACGAAAAACTGTTTTTT. Protein: CASCLMGQGDEKLFF.